The source of this TCR beta chain is a study of shared clonotypes between healthy human individuals. Germline V gene data show CDR1 as SGDLS and CDR2 as YYNGEE. The CDR3 runs 12 residues. Trimming removed 2 bases from V and 7 bases from J, with 7 bases in between. This clone was picked up a small number of times. What it recognizes is unknown. Other DNA sequences of this sample code for an identical CDR3. Every immunoSEQ plate was one replicate of a subset's evenly spread DNA. Sequencing used immunoSEQ multiplex PCR; TCRdb keeps in-frame clones, though not all of them. This sample yields approximately 1.9 million clones, of which about 94% are seen a single time; about 1.6% belongs to the top ten. Study-wide findings and caveats: Clonotypes which were not shared had lower generation probabilities than clonotypes that all four donors shared. Depth of sequencing was expected to influence donor clonotype sharing. Naive subsets typically showed greater estimated richness than memory subsets.

CD45RO-negative CD8 cells positively selected for CCR7 made up the naive population, which excluded terminally differentiated effector memory CD45RA+ cells. This receptor was identified in a young man in good health. Some clones in this sample may be carry-over from other donors' samples. The chain is built from TRBV9 and TRBJ2-1, with D uncertain. Input material: naive CD8+ T cells from PBMCs. CDR3 in amino acids: CASSVSGNEQFF. Here the CDR3 DNA reads TGTGCCAGCAGCGTCAGTGGGAATGAGCAGTTCTTC.